What follows are 32 T cell receptor beta chains derived from one specimen sequenced in a study of T cells after yellow fever vaccination. Via MiXCR, TCRdb re-called the 5' RACE reads, giving one row per CDR3 protein. The repertoire consists of about 340,000 distinct CDR3 sequences, with approximately 13% occurring once and the leading ten covering 3% to 4%. The sample consisted of CD4+ T cells sorted from PBMCs, taken 15 days after the yellow fever booster vaccination. Receptors originate from a man aged 18 to 30 who received the YFV17D yellow fever vaccine.

This clonotype was counted a few times. The rearrangement uses TRBV5-1 and TRBJ1-1, with TRBD1 matching over 8 bases. Trimming took 6 bases from V and 0 from J; bases not matched to a gene: 7. CDR1 is SGHRS, CDR2 YFSETQ, per germline. This CDR3 is built from 15 residues. CDR3 DNA sequence: TGCGCCAGCACCCTCGACAGGGGTATGAACACTGAAGCTTTCTTT. Protein: CASTLDRGMNTEAFF.

With respect to this clonotype: The CDR3 ends on some other residue instead of the conserved phenylalanine or tryptophan, so this is likely a read error. The chain is built from TRBV28 and TRBJ1-2; D is unclear. With 4 bases removed from V and 3 bases from J, the gap between germline ends came to 3 bases. Germline CDR1 reads MDHEN; CDR2 reads SYDVKM. The CDR3 has 11 amino acids. The CDR3 here is CASSSYYGYTL. CDR3 sequence (DNA): TGTGCCAGCAGTTCCTACTATGGCTACACCCTC.

At least ten counts were recorded for this clonotype. The chain employs TRBV4-1 and TRBJ2-5; TRBD2 matches 14 bases. The CDR3 totals 20 residues. The ends lost 5 bases at V and 0 bases at J; junction bases unmatched: 14. In germline, CDR1 is MGHRA, CDR2 YSYEKL. The CDR3 here is CASSFSSGTSGGAYQETQYF. CDR3 DNA sequence: TGCGCCAGCAGCTTCTCCTCCGGGACTAGCGGGGGCGCGTACCAAGAGACCCAGTACTTC.

This clonotype was observed many times. This chain uses TRBV7-8 with TRBJ2-7; 11 bases line up with TRBD1. Trimming removed 5 bases from V and 9 bases from J; junction bases left unmatched: 3. CDR3 length: 12 residues. Germline loops: CDR1 SGHVS, CDR2 FQNEAQ. The DNA for the CDR3 is TGTGCCAGCAGCACCGGACAGGGGGCGCAGTACGTC. Translated, it gives CASSTGQGAQYV.

A few counts support this clonotype. The chain recombines TRBV9 with TRBJ2-1, with a possible D match to TRBD1 (5 bases). The CDR3 has 17 amino acids. The V gene's germline CDR1 is SGDLS and CDR2 YYNGEE. The V gene lost 0 bases and the J gene lost 0 bases, with 13 bases spanning the gap. As DNA, the CDR3 is TGTGCCAGCAGCGTAGGGGGCTATTCAAGCTCCTACAATGAGCAGTTCTTC. This gives the protein CASSVGGYSSSYNEQFF.

V usage is TRBV7-2 and J usage is TRBJ2-5; 9 bases line up with TRBD2. The CDR3 is 15 amino acids. V was clipped by 5 bases and J by 5 bases; unmatched bases: 9. Germline assignment: CDR1 SGHTA and CDR2 FQGNSA. The CDR3 DNA follows: TGTGCCAGCAGCACCAGCGGGGGGCTCCGGGAGACCCAGTACTTC. The encoded protein is CASSTSGGLRETQYF.

This chain links TRBV7-3 with TRBJ2-5, with 13 bases fitting TRBD2. The CDR3 is 17 amino acids. Germline CDR1 reads SGHTA; CDR2 reads FQGTGA. V lost 5 bases and J lost 5; bases outside the gene matches: 11. CDR3 coding DNA: TGTGCCAGCAGCCCCGGACTAGCGGGGGTGGGGGGGGAGACCCAGTACTTC. It is translated as CASSPGLAGVGGETQYF.

This sequence joins TRBV6-6 and TRBJ1-3, with TRBD1 matching over 7 bases. Germline V gives CDR1 MNHNY, CDR2 SVGAGI (reference sequence). The CDR3 runs to 14 residues. After removal of 7 bases from V and 4 bases from J, the junction contained 7 bases not matched to a gene. The CDR3 here is CASTLTGWGNTIYF. In DNA, the CDR3 is TGTGCCAGCACACTGACAGGGTGGGGAAACACCATATATTTT.

This clonotype was counted ten times or more. V and J are TRBV2 and TRBJ2-4, with TRBD2 matching 9 bases. Germline V CDR1 and CDR2: SNHLY, FYNNEI. This CDR3 has 12 residues. Trimming took 7 bases from V and 7 from J; bases not matched to a gene: 2. CDR3 DNA: TGTGCCAGCAAGCGGGGGGAGAACATTCAGTACTTC. It translates to CASKRGENIQYF.

The chain has TRBV30 and TRBJ1-3, with unresolved D. This CDR3 has 11 residues. Germline V gene lookup returns CDR1 GTSNPN and CDR2 SVGIG (reference sequence). The V and J ends lost 5 bases and 2 bases respectively, with 4 bases between them. DNA of the CDR3: TGTGCCTGGGGTACTGGAAACACCATATATTTT. It specifies CAWGTGNTIYF.

This clonotype was seen only a few times. This chain links TRBV9 with TRBJ2-5; 9 bases are shared with TRBD2. V lost 4 bases, J lost 1 base, and 5 bases stayed unmatched. Germline CDR1 and CDR2: SGDLS and YYNGEE. CDR3 size: 15 residues. CDR3 in DNA: TGTGCCAGCAGCTCGCGGGAGGGAATCCAAGAGACCCAGTACTTC. It yields the protein CASSSREGIQETQYF.

This chain joins TRBV5-1 and TRBJ2-5, with unresolved D. Germline assignment: CDR1 SGHRS and CDR2 YFSETQ. The V and J ends lost 1 base and 3 bases respectively, with 19 bases between them. The CDR3 is 17 amino acids. In nucleotides, the CDR3 is TGCGCCAGCAGCTTGCTGTCCTCAAGTGCAGGAGAAGAGACCCAGTACTTC. Its protein is CASSLLSSSAGEETQYF.

In its sample, this clonotype was seen a few times. The V call is TRBV18, the J call TRBJ2-7; 9 bases match TRBD1. With V trimmed by 0 bases and J by 6 bases, 6 bases remained unmatched. The CDR3 runs to 15 residues. Germline CDR1 reads KGHSH; CDR2 reads LQKENI. The CDR3 region has the DNA TGTGCCAGCTCACCACCCGGGACAGGGTTGATCGAGCAGTACTTC. Amino acids: CASSPPGTGLIEQYF.

This clonotype appeared a few times. J is TRBJ1-1 and V is TRBV5-1; D not resolved. CDR1 SGHRS and CDR2 YFSETQ come from the germline V gene. This CDR3 comprises 15 residues. Between the trimmed V and J ends, which lost 0 bases and 2 bases, there was a span of 11 bases. CDR3 residues: CASSLVSDLNTEAFF. The CDR3 DNA sequence: TGCGCCAGCAGCTTGGTCTCCGACCTAAACACTGAAGCTTTCTTT.

This clonotype has only a few counts. The chain employs TRBV5-1 and TRBJ1-3, with D perhaps TRBD1 (6 bases). This CDR3 is 16 amino acids long. V was trimmed by 4 bases and J by 0 bases, leaving 14 bases between them. Per the germline V gene, CDR1 is SGHRS and CDR2 is YFSETQ. As DNA, the CDR3 is TGCGCCAGCAGCCCGGGGCCCAGGGGCTCTGGAAACACCATATATTTT. Translating gives CASSPGPRGSGNTIYF.

This clonotype showed up just a few times. The rearrangement links TRBV7-2 to TRBJ2-5; TRBD1 might be the D (5 bases). Germline loops: CDR1 SGHTA, CDR2 FQGNSA. The V end lost 4 bases, the J end lost 5 bases, and 11 bases lay between the germline ends. The CDR3 spans 13 residues. CDR3 region: CASSSDIPETQYF. The CDR3 bases are TGTGCCAGCAGCTCGGACATTCCGGAGACCCAGTACTTC.

This clonotype was picked up a small number of times. The chain joins TRBV12-5 to TRBJ1-1; TRBD1 matches 9 bases. Losses at the gene ends were 6 bases for V and 11 bases for J; bases not matched to a gene: 16. This CDR3 region has 15 residues. Germline CDR1 LGHNT, CDR2 FRNRAP. The CDR3 DNA follows: TGTGCTAGTGGCCCCGCACAGGGGGCTTCCCGGGTGGCTTTCTTT. It translates to CASGPAQGASRVAFF.

This clonotype was counted only a few times. An end of the junction differs from the germline gene, which may be a read error. The chain links TRBV7-2 to TRBJ2-1, with D perhaps matching TRBD2 (5 bases). CDR1 is SGHTA, CDR2 FQGNSA, per germline. The CDR3 covers 16 residues. CDR3 in amino acids: CASTLMDRSRGNEQFF. DNA of the CDR3: TGTGCCAGCACCTTAATGGACCGCTCGAGAGGGAATGAGCAGTTCTTC. Filled out from reference TRBV7-2 and TRBJ2-1, the complete variable domain reads GAGVSQSPSNKVTEKGKDVELRCDPISGHTALYWYRQSLGQGLEFLIYFQGNSAPDKSGLPSDRFSAERTGGSVSTLTIQRTQQEDSAVYLCASTLMDRSRGNEQFFGPGTRLTVL.

The genes are TRBV11-2 and TRBJ2-5; 13 bases match TRBD2. After removal of 5 bases from V and 0 bases from J, the junction contained 15 bases not matched to a gene. The CDR3 sequence is 20 residues long. Germline V gene lookup returns CDR1 SGHAT and CDR2 FQNNGV. The CDR3, as DNA: TGTGCCAGCAGCCGGCGCCAGACTAGCGGGGGGACTCCTAACCAAGAGACCCAGTACTTC. It encodes CASSRRQTSGGTPNQETQYF. Full variable domain (outside the CDR3, taken from reference TRBV11-2 and TRBJ2-5): EAGVAQSPRYKIIEKRQSVAFWCNPISGHATLYWYQQILGQGPKLLIQFQNNGVVDDSQLPKDRFSAERLKGVDSTLKIQPAKLEDSAVYLCASSRRQTSGGTPNQETQYFGPGTRLLVL.

This clonotype was detected a few times. The rearrangement links TRBV29-1 to TRBJ2-3; a possible D gene is TRBD1 (5 bases). CDR3 length equals 12 residues. V was cut by 4 bases and J by 5 bases, with 10 bases left in between. The germline V gene encodes CDR1 SQVTM and CDR2 ANQGSEA. The CDR3: CSVGSGIDTQYF. The DNA for the CDR3 is TGCAGCGTTGGTTCAGGGATAGATACGCAGTATTTT.

In this sample, this clonotype turned up many times. This rearrangement joins TRBV20-1 to TRBJ1-2; no reliable D call. The length of the CDR3 is 13 residues. CDR1 DFQATT and CDR2 SNEGSKA come from the germline V gene (reference sequence). V lost 0 bases to trimming and J lost 6 bases, with 11 bases between them. The CDR3 coding sequence is TGCAGTGCTAGAGATAACGTGGGGAATGGCTACACCTTC. Its protein is CSARDNVGNGYTF.

V is TRBV2 and J is TRBJ2-2, with 7 bases identical to TRBD1. The CDR3 spans 15 residues. The V gene end was trimmed by 4 bases and the J gene end by 1 base; junction bases not matched to a gene: 3. Germline CDR1 SNHLY, CDR2 FYNNEI. In nucleotides, the CDR3 is TGTGCCAGCAGTGGTTGGGACAGGAACACCGGGGAGCTGTTTTTT. It specifies CASSGWDRNTGELFF.

V is TRBV24-1 and J is TRBJ1-1; D may be TRBD1 (5 bases). Germline values: CDR1 KGHDR, CDR2 SFDVKD. This CDR3 comprises 15 residues. The V gene lost 7 bases and the J gene lost 3 bases, with 17 bases spanning the gap. The DNA of the CDR3 is TGTGCCACCAGGGGCGGGGCAGGGATGGACACTGAAGCTTTCTTT. It is translated as CATRGGAGMDTEAFF.

Only a few counts were recorded for this clonotype. J is TRBJ1-5 and V is TRBV29-1; 9 bases agree with TRBD1. The germline gives CDR1 SQVTM, CDR2 ANQGSEA. After removal of 4 bases from V and 3 bases from J, the junction contained 10 bases not matched to a gene. This CDR3 region has 16 residues. DNA of the CDR3: TGCAGCGTTGGGGGTACCGGGACAGGGAACAATCAGCCCCAGCATTTT. Protein: CSVGGTGTGNNQPQHF.

This clonotype is a singleton in its sample. The chain uses TRBV5-1 and TRBJ2-2; TRBD1 might be the D (6 bases). V was clipped by 3 bases and J by 5 bases, with 11 bases between them. The CDR3 is made up of 14 amino acids. CDR1 and CDR2 (germline): SGHRS, YFSETQ. The CDR3 region has the DNA TGCGCCAGCAGCTCACAGGGAGTTACCGGGGAGCTGTTTTTT. It specifies CASSSQGVTGELFF.

This clonotype was counted ten times or more. The chain joins TRBV5-1 to TRBJ2-7; 11 bases match TRBD1. With 4 bases clipped from V and 7 bases from J, the junction kept 7 bases outside the gene matches. Germline-derived CDR1 and CDR2 are SGHRS and YFSETQ. The CDR3 has 14 amino acids. As DNA, the CDR3 is TGCGCCAGCAGCATAGGACAGGGGGCTAATGAGCAGTACTTC. Translating gives CASSIGQGANEQYF. Combining the CDR3 with reference TRBV5-1 and TRBJ2-7 gives the whole variable domain KAGVTQTPRYLIKTRGQQVTLSCSPISGHRSVSWYQQTPGQGLQFLFEYFSETQRNKGNFPGRFSGRQFSNSRSEMNVSTLELGDSALYLCASSIGQGANEQYFGPGTRLTVT.

This chain connects TRBV20-1 to TRBJ1-6; perhaps TRBD1 as D (5 bases). This CDR3 comprises 16 residues. CDR1 and CDR2 (germline): DFQATT, SNEGSKA (reference sequence). Trimming cost V 6 bases and J 0 bases, with 15 bases left between them. The DNA for the CDR3 is TGCAGTGCGCCGGGGGGTCAAAGCTCCTATAATTCACCCCTCCACTTT. Translating it yields CSAPGGQSSYNSPLHF.

This clonotype was counted a few times. The V gene is TRBV10-2, the J gene TRBJ1-1, with D perhaps matching TRBD1 (5 bases). Germline CDR1 WSHSY, CDR2 SAAADI. CDR3 size: 16 residues. With 8 bases removed from V and 0 bases from J, the gap between germline ends came to 19 bases. The CDR3: CASFRQPRGMNTEAFF. For the CDR3, the DNA is TGCGCCAGCTTCCGACAGCCAAGGGGCATGAACACTGAAGCTTTCTTT.

Ten or more counts support this clonotype. This chain joins TRBV7-9 and TRBJ1-2, with D unresolved. CDR3 length equals 13 residues. V lost 4 bases to trimming and J lost 7 bases, with 13 bases between them. CDR1 and CDR2 from the germline V gene are SEHNR and FQNEAQ (reference sequence). The CDR3 spells CASSSGIRPGYTF. Here the CDR3 DNA reads TGTGCCAGCAGCTCCGGGATCAGACCTGGCTACACCTTC.

This clonotype was seen a handful of times. This rearrangement joins TRBV7-9 to TRBJ1-2, with 9 nucleotides matching TRBD1. Germline CDR1 and CDR2: SEHNR and FQNEAQ (reference sequence). The CDR3 covers 16 residues. The V and J ends lost 2 bases and 7 bases, in that order; junction bases with no gene match: 11. The CDR3 DNA sequence: TGTGCCAGCAGCTTACAAAAAAGTACAGGGGGCGGTGGCTACACCTTC. Its protein is CASSLQKSTGGGGYTF.

This chain links TRBV7-2 with TRBJ1-1, with unresolved D. Germline CDR1 SGHTA, CDR2 FQGNSA. This CDR3 is 14 amino acids long. The germline V and J ends were trimmed by 5 bases and 2 bases, with 12 bases remaining between them. CDR3 residues: CASSGMSSNTEAFF. CDR3 DNA: TGTGCCAGCAGCGGCATGAGTTCCAACACTGAAGCTTTCTTT.

This clonotype has just a few counts. The chain has TRBV12-3 or TRBV12-4 and TRBJ1-1, with 7 bases that match TRBD1. V dropped 7 bases and J dropped 1; count of bases not matched to a gene: 12. The CDR3 loop spans 16 amino acids. The CDR3 here is CASTIWGTARNTEAFF. The CDR3 DNA follows: TGTGCCAGCACCATTTGGGGGACAGCTAGGAACACTGAAGCTTTCTTT.